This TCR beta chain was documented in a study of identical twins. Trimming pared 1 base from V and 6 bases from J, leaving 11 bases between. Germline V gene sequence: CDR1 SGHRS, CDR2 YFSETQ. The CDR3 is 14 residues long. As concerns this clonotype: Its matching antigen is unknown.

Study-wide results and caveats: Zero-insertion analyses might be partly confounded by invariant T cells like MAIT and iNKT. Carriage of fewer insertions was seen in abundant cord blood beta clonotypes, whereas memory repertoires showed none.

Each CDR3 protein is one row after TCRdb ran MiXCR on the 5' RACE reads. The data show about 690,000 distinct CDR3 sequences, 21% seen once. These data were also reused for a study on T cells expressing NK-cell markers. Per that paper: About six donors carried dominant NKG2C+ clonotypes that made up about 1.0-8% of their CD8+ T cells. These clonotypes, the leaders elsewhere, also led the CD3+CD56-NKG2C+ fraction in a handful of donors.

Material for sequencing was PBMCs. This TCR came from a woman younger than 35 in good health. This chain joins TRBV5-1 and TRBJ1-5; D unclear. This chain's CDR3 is CASSLYGEGQPQHF. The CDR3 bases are TGCGCCAGCAGCTTGTACGGTGAGGGTCAGCCCCAGCATTTT.